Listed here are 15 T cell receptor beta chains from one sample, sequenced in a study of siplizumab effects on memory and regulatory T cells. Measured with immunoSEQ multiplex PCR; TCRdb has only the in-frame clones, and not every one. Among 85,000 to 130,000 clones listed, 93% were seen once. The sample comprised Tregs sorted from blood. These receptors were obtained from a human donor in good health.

Written as DNA, the CDR3 is TGTGCCAGCAGCTTGGATTCAGAGAGGACTGAAGCTTTCTTT. It codes for CASSLDSERTEAFF. This chain connects TRBV5-6 to TRBJ1-1; D gene unclear. From germline, CDR1 is SGHDT and CDR2 YYEEEE. CDR3 length: 14 residues. V lost 0 bases to trimming and J lost 5 bases, with 11 bases between them.

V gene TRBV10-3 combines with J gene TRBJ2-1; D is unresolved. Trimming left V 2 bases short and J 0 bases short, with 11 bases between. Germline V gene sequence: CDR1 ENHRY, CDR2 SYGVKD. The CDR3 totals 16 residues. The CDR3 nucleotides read TGTGCCATCAGTGAGCCTTATCCGAGCTCCTACAATGAGCAGTTCTTC. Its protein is CAISEPYPSSYNEQFF.

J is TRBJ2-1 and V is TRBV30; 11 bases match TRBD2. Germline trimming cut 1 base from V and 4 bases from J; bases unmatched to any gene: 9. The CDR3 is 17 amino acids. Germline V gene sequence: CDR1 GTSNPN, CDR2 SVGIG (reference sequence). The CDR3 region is CAWSDILLAGEYNEQFF. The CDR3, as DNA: TGTGCCTGGAGTGATATTTTACTAGCGGGGGAATACAATGAGCAGTTCTTC.

For the CDR3, the DNA is TGCAGCGCAACCGGGACTAGCGGTTCGAACACCGGGGAGCTGTTTTTT. This codes for CSATGTSGSNTGELFF. The V and J genes are TRBV29-1 and TRBJ2-2, with TRBD2 matching 11 bases. The CDR3 has 16 residues. V was clipped by 7 bases and J by 0 bases; unmatched bases: 7. Germline V lookup: CDR1 SQVTM, CDR2 ANQGSEA.

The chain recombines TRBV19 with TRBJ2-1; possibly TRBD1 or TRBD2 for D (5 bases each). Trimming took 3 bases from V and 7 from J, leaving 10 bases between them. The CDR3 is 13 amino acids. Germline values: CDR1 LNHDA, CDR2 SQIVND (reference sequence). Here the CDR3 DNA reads TGTGCCAGTAGTATTACGGGGCAGAATGAGCAGTTCTTC. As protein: CASSITGQNEQFF. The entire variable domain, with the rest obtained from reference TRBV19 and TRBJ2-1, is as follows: DGGITQSPKYLFRKEGQNVTLSCEQNLNHDAMYWYRQDPGQGLRLIYYSQIVNDFQKGDIAEGYSVSREKKESFPLTVTSAQKNPTAFYLCASSITGQNEQFFGPGTRLTVL.

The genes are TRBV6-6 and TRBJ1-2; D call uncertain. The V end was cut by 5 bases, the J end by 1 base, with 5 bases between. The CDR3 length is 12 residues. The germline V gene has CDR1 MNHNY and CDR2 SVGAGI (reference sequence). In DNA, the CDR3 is TGTGCCAGCAGTGACAATAACTATGGCTACACCTTC. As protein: CASSDNNYGYTF.

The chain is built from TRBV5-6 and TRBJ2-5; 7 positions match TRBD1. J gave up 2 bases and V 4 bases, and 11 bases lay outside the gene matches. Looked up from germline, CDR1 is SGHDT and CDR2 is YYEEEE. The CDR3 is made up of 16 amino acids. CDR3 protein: CASSIPSTGRQETQYF. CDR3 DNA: TGTGCCAGCAGCATTCCGTCGACAGGGCGACAAGAGACCCAGTACTTC.

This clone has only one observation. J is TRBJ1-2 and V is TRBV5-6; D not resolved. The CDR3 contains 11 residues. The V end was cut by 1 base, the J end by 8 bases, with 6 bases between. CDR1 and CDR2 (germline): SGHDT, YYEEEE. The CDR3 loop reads CASSLMGGYTF. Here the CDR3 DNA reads TGTGCCAGCAGCTTGATGGGGGGCTACACCTTC.

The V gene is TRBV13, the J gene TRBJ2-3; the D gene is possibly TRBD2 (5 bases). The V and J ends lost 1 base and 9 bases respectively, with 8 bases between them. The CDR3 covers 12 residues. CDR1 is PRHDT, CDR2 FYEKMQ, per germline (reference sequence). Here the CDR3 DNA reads TGTGCCAGCAGCTTAGTTGGAGGCACGCAGTATTTT. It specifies CASSLVGGTQYF.

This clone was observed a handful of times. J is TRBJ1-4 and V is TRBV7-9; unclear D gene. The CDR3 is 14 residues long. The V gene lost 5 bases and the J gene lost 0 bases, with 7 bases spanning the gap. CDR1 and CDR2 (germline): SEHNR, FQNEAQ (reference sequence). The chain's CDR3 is CASSVGSTNEKLFF. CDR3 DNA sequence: TGTGCCAGCAGCGTGGGTTCAACTAATGAAAAACTGTTTTTT.

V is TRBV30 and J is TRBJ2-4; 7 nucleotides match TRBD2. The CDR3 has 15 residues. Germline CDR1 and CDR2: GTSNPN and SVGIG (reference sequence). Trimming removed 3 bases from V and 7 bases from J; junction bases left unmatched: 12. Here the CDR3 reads CAWSRGSPKVNIQYF. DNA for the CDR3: TGTGCCTGGAGCCGCGGGAGTCCCAAGGTCAACATTCAGTACTTC.

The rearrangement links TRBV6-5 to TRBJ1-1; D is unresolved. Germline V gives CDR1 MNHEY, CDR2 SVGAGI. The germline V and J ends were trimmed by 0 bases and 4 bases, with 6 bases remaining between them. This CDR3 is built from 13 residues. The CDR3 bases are TGTGCCAGCAGTTACTCGGCTCTCACTGAAGCTTTCTTT. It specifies CASSYSALTEAFF.

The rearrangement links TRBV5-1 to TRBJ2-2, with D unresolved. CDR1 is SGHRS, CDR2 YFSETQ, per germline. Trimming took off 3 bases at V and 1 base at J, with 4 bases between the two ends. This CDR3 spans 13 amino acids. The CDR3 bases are TGCGCCAGCAGCTCGGGGAACACCGGGGAGCTGTTTTTT. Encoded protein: CASSSGNTGELFF.

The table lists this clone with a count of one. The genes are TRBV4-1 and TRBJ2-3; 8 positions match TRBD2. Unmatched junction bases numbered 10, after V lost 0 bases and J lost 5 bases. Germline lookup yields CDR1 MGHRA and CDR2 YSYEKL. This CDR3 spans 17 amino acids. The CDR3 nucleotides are TGCGCCAGCAGCCAAGATCTTACGGGACTAGGTCTAGATACGCAGTATTTT. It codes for CASSQDLTGLGLDTQYF.

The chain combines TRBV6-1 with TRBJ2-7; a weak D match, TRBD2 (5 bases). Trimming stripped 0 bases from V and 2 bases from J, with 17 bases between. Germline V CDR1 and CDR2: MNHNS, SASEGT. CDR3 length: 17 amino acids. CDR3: CASSEALLASLAYEQYF. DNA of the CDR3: TGTGCCAGCAGTGAAGCGCTTCTGGCTAGCTTAGCCTACGAGCAGTACTTC.